This T cell receptor beta chain emerged from a study of blood T cell repertoires in COVID-19. In the study overall: From the United States, Italy and Spain came samples of acute and convalescent COVID-19.

Germline CDR1 is SGHRS and CDR2 is YFSETQ. The CDR3 totals 15 residues. Trimming took off 3 bases at V and 3 bases at J, with 13 bases between the two ends. Original processing methods: Estimation of nucleated cell counts relied on the amplification of reference gene primers. The method was immunoSEQ multiplex PCR; TCRdb's version includes in-frame clones alone and lacks a portion of them. V and J calls and clone size are as listed in that table; D and trimming were resolved from the DNA. The sample holds 140,000 to 150,000 clones; around 80% are singletons and the top ten take approximately 3.4%. The specimen was peripheral blood. The receptor comes from a man aged 70 or older who had recovered from COVID-19. The chain joins TRBV5-1 to TRBJ2-1; no definite D call. The CDR3: CASSYTGPSYNEQFF. The CDR3 region has the DNA TGCGCCAGCAGCTACACGGGTCCTAGCTACAATGAGCAGTTCTTC.